A single sample is the source of the 23 T cell receptor beta chains below, sequenced in a study of T cells after yellow fever vaccination. One entry per CDR3 protein, called by TCRdb with MiXCR from the 5' RACE reads. The data show about 580,000 distinct CDR3 sequences, roughly 17% seen once. The sample consisted of PBMCs, taken 5 days after the first yellow fever vaccination. Every receptor here comes from a man between 18 and 29 years old who received the YFV17D yellow fever vaccine.

A few counts support this clonotype. The chain links TRBV3-1 to TRBJ2-7; a possible D gene is TRBD2 (5 bases). CDR1 is LGHDT and CDR2 is YNNKEL in the germline V gene (reference sequence). The V and J ends lost 7 bases and 3 bases respectively, with 16 bases between them. CDR3 length: 14 amino acids. DNA for the CDR3: TGTGCCAGCACCAAACGGGAACAACACTACGAGCAGTACGTC. Its translation: CASTKREQHYEQYV.

This chain joins TRBV3-1 and TRBJ2-2; D gene unclear. V was clipped by 0 bases and J by 6 bases, with 2 bases between them. The CDR3 is 12 amino acids. Germline lookup yields CDR1 LGHDT and CDR2 YNNKEL (reference sequence). CDR3 loop: CASSQEPGELFF. The CDR3 DNA reads TGTGCCAGCAGCCAAGAGCCCGGGGAGCTGTTTTTT.

The genes are TRBV30 and TRBJ2-7, with unresolved D. V was pared by 0 bases and J by 2 bases, with 14 bases between. Germline CDR1 reads GTSNPN; CDR2 reads SVGIG (reference sequence). The CDR3 runs 15 residues. Written as DNA, the CDR3 is TGTGCCTGGAGTGTAGGAGACGCAAATACCTACGAGCAGTACTTC. Translation gives CAWSVGDANTYEQYF.

This clonotype was counted only a few times. The rearrangement links TRBV18 to TRBJ1-2; D uncertain. V lost 3 bases and J 8 bases, leaving 25 bases between the germline ends. This CDR3 is 17 amino acids long. Looked up from germline, CDR1 is KGHSH and CDR2 is LQKENI. Here the CDR3 reads CASSPIQPAPDQIGYTF. In DNA, the CDR3 is TGTGCCAGCTCACCGATCCAGCCAGCTCCGGACCAAATCGGCTACACCTTC.

This clonotype was seen a handful of times. This sequence joins TRBV5-1 and TRBJ2-7, with D perhaps matching TRBD2 (5 bases). Trimming stripped 6 bases from V and 2 bases from J, with 12 bases between. The CDR3 covers 13 residues. Germline V lookup: CDR1 SGHRS, CDR2 YFSETQ. CDR3 loop: CASTGLNTYEQYF. Written as DNA, the CDR3 is TGCGCCAGCACAGGACTGAACACCTACGAGCAGTACTTC.

This clonotype was seen a few times. The V call is TRBV20-1, the J call TRBJ2-4; 8 bases line up with TRBD2. The J segment lost 9 bases and the V segment lost 3 bases, leaving 10 bases of the junction unmatched. The CDR3 sequence is 14 residues long. Germline CDR1 DFQATT, CDR2 SNEGSKA (reference sequence). The CDR3 region is CSARPGGPSVIQYF. CDR3 sequence (DNA): TGCAGTGCTAGGCCGGGGGGGCCCTCCGTCATTCAGTACTTC.

The chain couples TRBV7-9 to TRBJ1-3; D is unclear. CDR3 size: 14 residues. Germline CDR1 and CDR2: SEHNR and FQNEAQ (reference sequence). V was shortened by 2 bases and J by 4 bases, with 9 bases between the two germline ends. The CDR3, as DNA: TGTGCCAGCAGCTTAATCGAAGGAGGAAACACCATATATTTT. Encoded protein: CASSLIEGGNTIYF.

This chain uses TRBV12-3 or TRBV12-4 with TRBJ2-1; 7 bases fit TRBD2. Trimming cost V 8 bases and J 3 bases; bases outside gene matches: 7. The length of the CDR3 is 14 residues. The CDR3 coding sequence is TGTGCCAGCCAAAGAAGCGGGGACTACAATGAGCAGTTCTTC. Its protein product is CASQRSGDYNEQFF.

This clonotype was found a few times. The chain links TRBV5-4 to TRBJ2-5; the D gene is possibly TRBD2 (5 bases). Germline V gives CDR1 SGHNT, CDR2 YYREEE (reference sequence). Trimming pared 0 bases from V and 4 bases from J, leaving 10 bases between. The CDR3 spans 14 residues. CDR3 sequence reads: CASSLAGVRETQYF. The DNA for the CDR3 is TGTGCCAGCAGCTTGGCCGGGGTCCGAGAGACCCAGTACTTC.

As DNA, the CDR3 is TGCGCCAGCAGCCCCGGGGGGGGGGCGTCAGATACGCAGTATTTT. Protein product: CASSPGGGASDTQYF. This chain links TRBV4-1 with TRBJ2-3; 8 bases agree with TRBD2. With 4 bases clipped from V and 4 bases from J, the junction kept 7 bases outside the gene matches. Germline-derived CDR1 and CDR2 are MGHRA and YSYEKL. The CDR3 runs to 15 residues.

Concerning this clonotype itself: The junction shows a germline mismatch at one end, possibly a read error. The rearrangement joins TRBV18 to TRBJ1-4; D might be TRBD1 (5 bases). Per the germline V gene, CDR1 is KGHSH and CDR2 is LQKENI. The CDR3 consists of 13 residues. The CDR3, as DNA: TGTGCCAGCTCACCACGGACACCCGATTGGGTAGTCTTT. It yields the protein CASSPRTPDWVVF. The full variable domain, rest sourced from reference TRBV18 and TRBJ1-4, is NAGVMQNPRHLVRRRGQEARLRCSPMKGHSHVYWYRQLPEEGLKFMVYLQKENIIDESGMPKERFSAEFPKEGPSILRIQQVVRGDSAAYFCASSPRTPDWVVFGSGTQLSVL.

Only a few counts were recorded for this clonotype. The rearrangement links TRBV6-5 to TRBJ1-1; D not resolved. This CDR3 has 11 amino acids. CDR1 is MNHEY and CDR2 is SVGAGI in the germline V gene. The CDR3: CAGPWWTEAFF. The CDR3, as DNA: TGTGCGGGCCCTTGGTGGACTGAAGCTTTCTTT.

The table lists this clonotype with a few counts. The chain carries TRBV5-1 and TRBJ2-3; D not certain. The ends were cut back, 3 bases at V and 0 bases at J, with 14 bases in the middle. This CDR3 contains 16 residues. The germline V gene encodes CDR1 SGHRS and CDR2 YFSETQ. CDR3 amino acids: CASSSNSVISTDTQYF. In DNA, the CDR3 is TGCGCCAGCAGCTCCAATTCAGTGATAAGCACAGATACGCAGTATTTT.

This clonotype has a handful of counts. The J gene is TRBJ2-2, the V gene TRBV5-4; 7 positions agree with TRBD2. The V segment lost 4 bases and the J segment 5 bases; nucleotides outside the gene matches: 8. From germline, CDR1 is SGHNT and CDR2 YYREEE (reference sequence). The CDR3 spans 15 residues. As DNA, the CDR3 is TGTGCCAGCAGCCCATGGGGGGGGAGAACCGGGGAGCTGTTTTTT. Translation: CASSPWGGRTGELFF.

The rearrangement links TRBV7-8 to TRBJ1-2; 7 nucleotides line up with TRBD1. The J segment lost 4 bases and the V segment lost 5 bases, leaving 13 bases of the junction unmatched. The CDR3 has 16 amino acids. The germline V gene has CDR1 SGHVS and CDR2 FQNEAQ. CDR3 protein: CASSPQGPGTAYGYTF. Here the CDR3 DNA reads TGTGCCAGCAGCCCCCAGGGCCCCGGGACAGCCTATGGCTACACCTTC.

This chain uses TRBV4-3 with TRBJ1-2; 7 nucleotides line up with TRBD1. In germline, CDR1 is LGHNA, CDR2 YSLEER. J was trimmed by 0 bases and V by 4 bases; bases with no gene match: 8. The CDR3 spans 16 residues. The CDR3 DNA follows: TGCGCCAGCAGCCCTTGGACAGGCGACGCTAACTATGGCTACACCTTC. Its translation: CASSPWTGDANYGYTF.

This clonotype showed up just a few times. The rearrangement joins TRBV4-3 to TRBJ2-7; TRBD1 matches at 8 bases. Germline V gene data show CDR1 as LGHNA and CDR2 as YSLEER. V lost 0 bases and J lost 10; bases outside the gene matches: 17. The length of the CDR3 is 17 residues. The CDR3 DNA follows: TGCGCCAGCAGCCAAGAAAGGCAGGCGGGACAGGATTTCTATCAGTACGTC. Translation: CASSQERQAGQDFYQYV.

This clonotype turned up a few times. The V call is TRBV4-1, the J call TRBJ2-7; D remains ambiguous. The V end lost 1 base, the J end lost 3 bases, and 10 bases lay between the germline ends. Germline lookup yields CDR1 MGHRA and CDR2 YSYEKL. CDR3 length: 14 residues. The CDR3 DNA is TGCGCCAGCAGCCAAGTTGGGCAGGACTACGAGCAGTACGTC. Protein: CASSQVGQDYEQYV.

This clonotype was found a few times. The gene calls are TRBV5-6 and TRBJ2-3; D gene unclear. Trimming cost V 5 bases and J 5 bases, with 9 bases left between them. Germline V CDR1 and CDR2: SGHDT, YYEEEE. CDR3 length: 12 residues. The CDR3 loop reads CASRRLEDTQYF. Written as DNA, the CDR3 is TGTGCCAGCAGAAGACTTGAAGATACGCAGTATTTT.

The J gene is TRBJ2-1, the V gene TRBV7-9; 7 bases line up with TRBD2. V lost 3 bases and J lost 2; bases outside the gene matches: 7. CDR1 and CDR2 from the germline V gene are SEHNR and FQNEAQ (reference sequence). The CDR3 has 16 amino acids. CDR3 sequence: CASSLAGEGTYNEQFF. The DNA of the CDR3 is TGTGCCAGCAGCTTGGCGGGGGAAGGAACCTACAATGAGCAGTTCTTC.

The gene calls are TRBV25-1 and TRBJ1-2; 8 bases are a match to TRBD1. Germline V gives CDR1 MGHDK, CDR2 SYGVNS. J gave up 10 bases and V 6 bases, and 19 bases lay outside the gene matches. The CDR3 runs 16 residues. The CDR3 is CASSFQYFAGGMVYTF. The CDR3 DNA reads TGTGCCAGCAGCTTCCAATATTTCGCAGGGGGCATGGTCTACACCTTC.

This clonotype was detected only a few times. The chain couples TRBV15 to TRBJ2-3; TRBD2 matches at 7 bases. J was trimmed by 2 bases and V by 3 bases; bases with no gene match: 5. From germline, CDR1 is LNHNV and CDR2 YYDKDF (reference sequence). The CDR3 has 15 amino acids. The CDR3 region has the DNA TGTGCCACCAGCAGCTCAGCGGGGCTCACAGATACGCAGTATTTT. It is translated as CATSSSAGLTDTQYF.

The genes are TRBV20-1 and TRBJ1-2, with 11 bases lining up with TRBD1. J was trimmed by 7 bases and V by 6 bases; bases with no gene match: 13. Germline CDR1 reads DFQATT; CDR2 reads SNEGSKA (reference sequence). This CDR3 has 15 residues. CDR3 in amino acids: CSANQMDRGRAGYTF. CDR3 nucleotides: TGCAGTGCAAACCAGATGGACAGGGGGCGAGCTGGCTACACCTTC.